A selection of T cell receptor beta chains follows, all from one sample in a study of blood T cell repertoires in COVID-19. Data came from immunoSEQ multiplex PCR; TCRdb stores just in-frame clones and leaves some out. Here the sample spans 60,000 to 65,000 clones, 74% being singletons. Sequenced: peripheral blood. These receptors were collected from a woman aged 80 or over with acute or convalescent COVID-19. CDR3s include the opening cysteine and the closing phenylalanine or tryptophan. Each record gives: clone size, J gene, D gene, V gene, CDR3 DNA, CDR3 protein. A D gene is named only where the DNA matches it firmly. Not all rows give a size; the values are once, few, many and, for expanded clones, a class.

clone_size: many
j_call: TRBJ2-5
d_call: TRBD1
v_call: TRBV10-3
cdr3_nt: TGTGCCATCAGGACAGGGGAGACCCAGTACTTC
cdr3_aa: CAIRTGETQYF

clone_size: NA
j_call: TRBJ2-7
d_call: TRBD2
v_call: TRBV2
cdr3_nt: TGTGCCAGCCGGAGGGGGACTAGCGGGAACTACGAGCAGTACTTC
cdr3_aa: CASRRGTSGNYEQYF

clone_size: NA
j_call: TRBJ2-1
d_call: TRBD2
v_call: TRBV5-1
cdr3_nt: TGCGCCAGCAGCGGGGCTACTAGCGGGTCTAATGAGCAGTTCTTC
cdr3_aa: CASSGATSGSNEQFF

clone_size: many
j_call: TRBJ1-6
d_call: NA
v_call: TRBV30
cdr3_nt: TGTGCCTGGAAGAGCTCCTATAATTCACCCCTCCACTTT
cdr3_aa: CAWKSSYNSPLHF

clone_size: NA
j_call: TRBJ2-7
d_call: TRBD1
v_call: TRBV30
cdr3_nt: TGTGCCTGGATGCTTGACAGGGGGCACTACGAGCAGTACTTC
cdr3_aa: CAWMLDRGHYEQYF

clone_size: NA
j_call: TRBJ1-4
d_call: NA
v_call: TRBV30
cdr3_nt: TGTGCCTACCGGGGTTCGGAAAAACTGTTTTTT
cdr3_aa: CAYRGSEKLFF

clone_size: NA
j_call: TRBJ1-4
d_call: NA
v_call: TRBV6-1
cdr3_nt: TGTGCCAGCAGTGAAGCGCTTCCGAGGTCCGGGTATGGACTGTTTTTT
cdr3_aa: CASSEALPRSGYGLFF

clone_size: once
j_call: TRBJ1-1
d_call: TRBD1
v_call: TRBV28
cdr3_nt: TGTGCCAGCACCCCAGGGGGCGGGACTGAAGCTTTCTTT
cdr3_aa: CASTPGGGTEAFF

clone_size: NA
j_call: TRBJ2-1
d_call: TRBD2
v_call: TRBV18
cdr3_nt: TGTGCCAGCTCACCCTTTACTAGCGGGAGGGCCGGGTACAATGAGCAGTTCTTC
cdr3_aa: CASSPFTSGRAGYNEQFF

clone_size: few
j_call: TRBJ1-2
d_call: TRBD1
v_call: TRBV28
cdr3_nt: TGTGCCACCGTAATCCGGGACAGGGATGGCTACACCTTC
cdr3_aa: CATVIRDRDGYTF

clone_size: few
j_call: TRBJ1-5
d_call: NA
v_call: TRBV27
cdr3_nt: TGTGCCAGCAGTTCGAGGACCAGGGGTCGGGGCAATCAGCCCCAGCATTTT
cdr3_aa: CASSSRTRGRGNQPQHF

clone_size: NA
j_call: TRBJ1-5
d_call: NA
v_call: TRBV6-1
cdr3_nt: TGTGCCAGCAGTGAAAGACTTGGGGCAGGGGATCAGCCCCAGCATTTT
cdr3_aa: CASSERLGAGDQPQHF

clone_size: NA
j_call: TRBJ2-1
d_call: TRBD2
v_call: TRBV19
cdr3_nt: TGTGCCAGTAGTCCTAGACTAGCCGAGCAGTTCTTC
cdr3_aa: CASSPRLAEQFF

clone_size: NA
j_call: TRBJ1-5
d_call: NA
v_call: TRBV30
cdr3_nt: TGTGCCTGGACCAGGGGAGGGAATCAGCCCCAGCATTTT
cdr3_aa: CAWTRGGNQPQHF

clone_size: NA
j_call: TRBJ2-3
d_call: TRBD2
v_call: TRBV18
cdr3_nt: TGTGCCAGCTCACCAACCAGCGGGGTTAGCACAGATACGCAGTATTTT
cdr3_aa: CASSPTSGVSTDTQYF

clone_size: NA
j_call: TRBJ2-3
d_call: TRBD1
v_call: TRBV9
cdr3_nt: TGTGCCAGCAGCGGCCCGGGACAGAGCACAGATACGCAGTATTTT
cdr3_aa: CASSGPGQSTDTQYF

clone_size: NA
j_call: TRBJ2-1
d_call: TRBD2
v_call: TRBV28
cdr3_nt: TGTGCCAGCAGTTCCCTCACGACTAGCGGGGATGGCGATGAGCAGTTCTTC
cdr3_aa: CASSSLTTSGDGDEQFF

clone_size: NA
j_call: TRBJ1-5
d_call: TRBD1
v_call: TRBV27
cdr3_nt: TGTGCCAGCAGTCCATACAGGGGGCGCGGGGATCAGCCCCAGCATTTT
cdr3_aa: CASSPYRGRGDQPQHF

clone_size: NA
j_call: TRBJ2-1
d_call: NA
v_call: TRBV28
cdr3_nt: TGTGCCAGCAGTTTAGTGGCACTGCGGGAGCAGTTCTTC
cdr3_aa: CASSLVALREQFF

clone_size: NA
j_call: TRBJ2-3
d_call: TRBD2
v_call: TRBV15
cdr3_nt: TGTGCCACCAGCAGGAGGTCGGGAGGGCCCGGAGATACGCAGTATTTT
cdr3_aa: CATSRRSGGPGDTQYF

clone_size: many
j_call: TRBJ2-3
d_call: NA
v_call: TRBV7-3
cdr3_nt: TGTGCCAGCAGCTTAATTGGGGGGTATTCCTCCGGCACAGATACGCAGTATTTT
cdr3_aa: CASSLIGGYSSGTDTQYF

clone_size: NA
j_call: TRBJ2-4
d_call: TRBD1
v_call: TRBV5-5
cdr3_nt: TGTGCCAGCAGCTTGGCCAAGGGGACAGGCTTCGGTGGAAACATTCAGTACTTC
cdr3_aa: CASSLAKGTGFGGNIQYF

clone_size: NA
j_call: TRBJ2-7
d_call: TRBD1
v_call: TRBV12-5
cdr3_nt: TGTGCTAGTGGTTTGGTCGGGACAGGGCCACACGAGCAGTACTTC
cdr3_aa: CASGLVGTGPHEQYF

clone_size: many
j_call: TRBJ1-2
d_call: TRBD1
v_call: TRBV19
cdr3_nt: TGTGCCAGTTGTCAGGGACAGGACAGCTTCTATGGCTACACCTTC
cdr3_aa: CASCQGQDSFYGYTF

clone_size: NA
j_call: TRBJ2-1
d_call: TRBD2
v_call: TRBV10-3
cdr3_nt: TGTGCCATCACTCGGACTAGCGGGGTAAATGAGCAGTTCTTC
cdr3_aa: CAITRTSGVNEQFF

clone_size: NA
j_call: TRBJ2-3
d_call: TRBD1
v_call: TRBV5-1
cdr3_nt: TGCGCCAGCAGCGTGGGACAGGCACAACTCTCAGATACGCAGTATTTT
cdr3_aa: CASSVGQAQLSDTQYF

clone_size: NA
j_call: TRBJ1-1
d_call: NA
v_call: TRBV19
cdr3_nt: TGTGCCAGTACCCCCCCGGGGGGGAACACTGAAGCTTTCTTT
cdr3_aa: CASTPPGGNTEAFF

clone_size: NA
j_call: TRBJ1-6
d_call: NA
v_call: TRBV6-4
cdr3_nt: TGTGCCAGCAGTGACTCGAGGGGGGGTAATTCACCCCTCCACTTT
cdr3_aa: CASSDSRGGNSPLHF

clone_size: few
j_call: TRBJ2-2
d_call: TRBD1
v_call: TRBV5-1
cdr3_nt: TGCGCCAGCAGCCGGGACAGGTGGAACACCGGGGAGCTGTTTTTT
cdr3_aa: CASSRDRWNTGELFF

clone_size: NA
j_call: TRBJ2-3
d_call: TRBD1
v_call: TRBV25-1
cdr3_nt: TGTGCCAGCAATCGACAGGGGTTCACAGATACGCAGTATTTT
cdr3_aa: CASNRQGFTDTQYF

clone_size: NA
j_call: TRBJ2-1
d_call: TRBD2
v_call: TRBV15
cdr3_nt: TGTGCCACCAGCAGAGAGGTAGCGGGCCTCAATGAGCAGTTCTTC
cdr3_aa: CATSREVAGLNEQFF

clone_size: many
j_call: TRBJ1-5
d_call: NA
v_call: TRBV7-2
cdr3_nt: TGTGCCAGCAGCTTAGTGGGCAGTCGAAATCAGCCCCAGCATTTT
cdr3_aa: CASSLVGSRNQPQHF

clone_size: NA
j_call: TRBJ1-5
d_call: NA
v_call: TRBV2
cdr3_nt: TGTGCCAGCAGCTGGAGCCAAAACAATCGGCCCCAGCATTTT
cdr3_aa: CASSWSQNNRPQHF

clone_size: NA
j_call: TRBJ2-1
d_call: NA
v_call: TRBV21-1
cdr3_nt: TGTGCCAGCAGCAAAGTTCTCCTAGCGGGCCCCTCCTACAATGAGCAGTTCTTC
cdr3_aa: CASSKVLLAGPSYNEQFF

clone_size: NA
j_call: TRBJ1-2
d_call: TRBD1
v_call: TRBV28
cdr3_nt: TGTGCCAGCAGTTCTACAGGGGAAGGAGGCTACACCTTC
cdr3_aa: CASSSTGEGGYTF

clone_size: NA
j_call: TRBJ2-5
d_call: TRBD2
v_call: TRBV5-1
cdr3_nt: TGCGCCAGCAGCTTTGAAAGCGGGAGGGCGTGGGAGACCCAGTACTTC
cdr3_aa: CASSFESGRAWETQYF

clone_size: once
j_call: TRBJ2-3
d_call: TRBD2
v_call: TRBV5-1
cdr3_nt: TGCGCCAGCACCGGCGGGAGGGTTTTGGCAGATACGCAGTATTTT
cdr3_aa: CASTGGRVLADTQYF

clone_size: NA
j_call: TRBJ1-1
d_call: TRBD1
v_call: TRBV4-1
cdr3_nt: TGCGCCAGCAGCCGCCGACAGGGAGACACTGAAGCTTTCTTT
cdr3_aa: CASSRRQGDTEAFF

clone_size: NA
j_call: TRBJ1-5
d_call: NA
v_call: TRBV3-1/TRBV3-2
cdr3_nt: TGTGCCAGCAGCACAGAGCATCTTTGGCATCATCAGCCCCAGCATTTT
cdr3_aa: CASSTEHLWHHQPQHF

clone_size: once
j_call: TRBJ2-1
d_call: NA
v_call: TRBV4-2
cdr3_nt: TGTGCCAGCAGCCAAGATCGGCGGTCCCGACTGGAGGAGCAGTTCTTC
cdr3_aa: CASSQDRRSRLEEQFF